This T cell receptor beta chain was sequenced for a study of cytomegalovirus exposure and HLA in healthy donors. Study-wide results and limits: The study assumed roughly uniform donor sequencing depth for presence/absence analyses. The sole available immune exposure information was CMV serostatus. A later analysis, which compared TCR beta chains of equal frequency, found the HLA-associated ones more clonally expanded.

PCR amplification relied on 60 Vbeta primers (plus 13 Jbeta primers). Some clones are missing from TCRdb's copy, which holds only in-frame ones; the method was immunoSEQ multiplex PCR. The data show about 79,000 clones, and the top ten clones hold approximately 4.2%. Germline CDR1 and CDR2: SGHRS and YFSETQ. CDR3 length: 20 amino acids. The junction had 15 bases not matched to a gene; V was cut back by 2 bases and J by 1 base. Notes on this clone: Its antigen is undetermined.

The receptor was isolated from a man aged 30 to 45 in good health and CMV-seronegative. This chain joins TRBV5-1 and TRBJ2-6, with 7 nucleotides matching TRBD2. Sequencing was done on a sample of PBMCs. The CDR3 DNA sequence: TGCGCCAGCAGCTTACTCTTACCGGGACCGGGGGGATCTGGGGCCAACGTCCTGACTTTC. Translating gives CASSLLLPGPGGSGANVLTF.